The 2 T cell receptor beta chains presented below share a single source sample, sequenced in a study of spatial heterogeneity in lung cancer. Findings and limits, study-wide: Mutation tallies in tumors tracked expanded intratumoral alpha and beta TCR counts.

The time point was: sample taken at primary tumor resection. Their target antigens are unknown. MiXCR, run by TCRdb on the 5' RACE reads, gives a single entry per CDR3 protein. This sample has several thousand distinct CDR3 sequences, with 13% to 15% found just once. The source material was lung tumor tissue, sampled at surgery. These receptors originate from a female donor with early-stage non-small cell lung cancer.

This clonotype was seen at least ten times. This chain links TRBV9 with TRBJ2-3, with 7 nucleotides matching TRBD1. Losses at the gene ends were 4 bases for V and 5 bases for J; bases not matched to a gene: 16. Germline lookup yields CDR1 SGDLS and CDR2 YYNGEE. CDR3 size: 17 residues. The DNA of the CDR3 is TGTGCCAGCAGCCCCCCCTGGGTGACAGGGAAAGGAGATACGCAGTATTTT. Encoded protein: CASSPPWVTGKGDTQYF.

The sample holds many counts of this clonotype. This chain links TRBV18 with TRBJ2-3, with TRBD2 identical over 7 bases. CDR1 KGHSH and CDR2 LQKENI come from the germline V gene. The J segment lost 7 bases and the V segment lost 3 bases, leaving 10 bases of the junction unmatched. The CDR3 loop spans 15 amino acids. The CDR3 protein is CASSPRGGLGYTQYF. For the CDR3, the DNA is TGTGCCAGCTCACCCCGCGGGGGACTGGGATATACGCAGTATTTT.